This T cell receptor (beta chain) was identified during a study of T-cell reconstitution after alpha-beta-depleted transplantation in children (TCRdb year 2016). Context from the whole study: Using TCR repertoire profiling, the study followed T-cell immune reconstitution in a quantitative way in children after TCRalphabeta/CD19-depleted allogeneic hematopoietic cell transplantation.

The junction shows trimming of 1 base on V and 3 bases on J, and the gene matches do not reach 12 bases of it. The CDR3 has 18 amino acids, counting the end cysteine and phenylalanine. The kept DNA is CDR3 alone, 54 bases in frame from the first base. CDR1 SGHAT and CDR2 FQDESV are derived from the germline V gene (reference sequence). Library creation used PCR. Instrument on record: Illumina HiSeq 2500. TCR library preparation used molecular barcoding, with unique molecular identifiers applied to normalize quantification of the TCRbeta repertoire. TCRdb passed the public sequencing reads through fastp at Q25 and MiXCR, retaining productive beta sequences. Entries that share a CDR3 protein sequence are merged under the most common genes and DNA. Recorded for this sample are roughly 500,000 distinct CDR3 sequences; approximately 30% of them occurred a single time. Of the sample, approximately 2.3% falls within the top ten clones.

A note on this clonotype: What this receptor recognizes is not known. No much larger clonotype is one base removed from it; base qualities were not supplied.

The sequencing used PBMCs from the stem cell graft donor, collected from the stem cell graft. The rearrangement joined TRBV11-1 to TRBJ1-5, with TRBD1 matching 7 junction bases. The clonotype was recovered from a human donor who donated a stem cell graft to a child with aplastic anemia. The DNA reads TGTGCCAGCAGCTTAGTGCCCCACCGGGACAGTCTCAATCAGCCCCAGCATTTT. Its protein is CASSLVPHRDSLNQPQHF. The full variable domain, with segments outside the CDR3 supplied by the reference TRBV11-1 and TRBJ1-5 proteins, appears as EAEVAQSPRYKITEKSQAVAFWCDPISGHATLYWYRQILGQGPELLVQFQDESVVDDSQLPKDRFSAERLKGVDSTLKIQPAELGDSAMYLCASSLVPHRDSLNQPQHFGDGTRLSIL.